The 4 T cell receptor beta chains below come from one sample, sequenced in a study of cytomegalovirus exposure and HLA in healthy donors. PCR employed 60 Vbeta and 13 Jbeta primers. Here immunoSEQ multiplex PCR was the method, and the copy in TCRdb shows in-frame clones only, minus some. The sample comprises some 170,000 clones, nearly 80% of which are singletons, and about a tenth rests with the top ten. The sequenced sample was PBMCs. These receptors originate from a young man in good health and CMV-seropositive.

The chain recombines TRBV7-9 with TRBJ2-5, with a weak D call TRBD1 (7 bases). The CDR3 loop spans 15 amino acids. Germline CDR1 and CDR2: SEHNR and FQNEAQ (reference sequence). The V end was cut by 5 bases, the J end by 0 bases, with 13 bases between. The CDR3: CASSGGTADQETQYF. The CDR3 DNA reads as TGTGCCAGCAGCGGGGGGACAGCGGACCAAGAGACCCAGTACTTC.

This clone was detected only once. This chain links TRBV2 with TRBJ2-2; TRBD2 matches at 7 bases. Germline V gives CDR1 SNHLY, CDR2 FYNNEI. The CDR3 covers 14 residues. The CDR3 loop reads CAARAGVATGELFF. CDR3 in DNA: TGTGCGGCAAGGGCGGGAGTTGCAACCGGGGAGCTGTTTTTT.

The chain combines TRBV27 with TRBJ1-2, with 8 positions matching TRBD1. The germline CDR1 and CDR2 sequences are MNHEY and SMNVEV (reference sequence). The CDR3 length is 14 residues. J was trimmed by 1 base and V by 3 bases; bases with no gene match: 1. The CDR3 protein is CASSFDRGNYGYTF. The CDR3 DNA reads TGTGCCAGCAGTTTTGACAGGGGTAACTATGGCTACACCTTC.

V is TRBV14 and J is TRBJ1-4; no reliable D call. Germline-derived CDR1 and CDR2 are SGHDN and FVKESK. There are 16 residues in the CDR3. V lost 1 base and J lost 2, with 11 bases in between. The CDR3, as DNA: TGTGCCAGCAGCCAAGCCCTGCGCGATACTAATGAAAAACTGTTTTTT. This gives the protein CASSQALRDTNEKLFF.